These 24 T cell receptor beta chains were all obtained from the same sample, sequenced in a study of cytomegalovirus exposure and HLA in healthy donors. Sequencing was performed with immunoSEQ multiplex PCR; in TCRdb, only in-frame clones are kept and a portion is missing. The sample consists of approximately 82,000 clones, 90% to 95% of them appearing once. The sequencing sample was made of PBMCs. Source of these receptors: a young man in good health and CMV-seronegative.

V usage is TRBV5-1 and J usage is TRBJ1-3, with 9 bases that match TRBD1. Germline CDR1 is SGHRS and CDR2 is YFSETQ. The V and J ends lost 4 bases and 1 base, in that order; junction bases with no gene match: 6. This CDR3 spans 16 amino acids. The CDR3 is CASSPTGQGSGNTIYF. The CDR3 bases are TGCGCCAGCAGCCCTACCGGACAGGGGTCTGGAAACACCATATATTTT.

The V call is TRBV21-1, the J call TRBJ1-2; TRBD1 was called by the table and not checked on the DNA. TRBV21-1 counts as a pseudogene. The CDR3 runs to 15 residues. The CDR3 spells CASSFRDRIYYGYTF. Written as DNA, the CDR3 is TGTGCCAGCAGCTTCCGGGACAGGATCTACTATGGCTACACCTTC.

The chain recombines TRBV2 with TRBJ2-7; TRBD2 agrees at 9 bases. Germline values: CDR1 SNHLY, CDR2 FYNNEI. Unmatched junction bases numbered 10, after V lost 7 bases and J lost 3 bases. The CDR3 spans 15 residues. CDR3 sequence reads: CASNPFSGSFYEQYF. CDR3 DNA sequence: TGTGCCAGCAACCCCTTTAGCGGGAGTTTCTACGAGCAGTACTTC.

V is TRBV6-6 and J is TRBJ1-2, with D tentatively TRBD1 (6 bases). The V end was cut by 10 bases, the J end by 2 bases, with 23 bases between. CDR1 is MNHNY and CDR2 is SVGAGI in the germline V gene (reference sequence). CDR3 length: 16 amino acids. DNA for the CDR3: TGTGCCACAAGGATCCCAGGGGCAGTCCTAAACTATGGCTACACCTTC. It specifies CATRIPGAVLNYGYTF.

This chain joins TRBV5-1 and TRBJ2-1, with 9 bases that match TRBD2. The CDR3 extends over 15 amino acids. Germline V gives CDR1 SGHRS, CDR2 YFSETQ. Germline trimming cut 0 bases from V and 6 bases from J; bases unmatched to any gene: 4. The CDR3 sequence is CASSLGLAGLNEQFF. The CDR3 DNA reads TGCGCCAGCAGCTTGGGGCTAGCGGGACTCAATGAGCAGTTCTTC.

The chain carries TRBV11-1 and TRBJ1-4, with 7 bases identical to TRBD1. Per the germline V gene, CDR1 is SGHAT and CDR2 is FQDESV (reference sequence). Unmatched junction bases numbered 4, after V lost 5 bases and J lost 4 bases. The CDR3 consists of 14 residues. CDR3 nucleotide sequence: TGTGCCAGCAGCGAAGGGACAGTTAATGAAAAACTGTTTTTT. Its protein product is CASSEGTVNEKLFF. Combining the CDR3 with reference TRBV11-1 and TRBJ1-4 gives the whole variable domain EAEVAQSPRYKITEKSQAVAFWCDPISGHATLYWYRQILGQGPELLVQFQDESVVDDSQLPKDRFSAERLKGVDSTLKIQPAELGDSAMYLCASSEGTVNEKLFFGSGTQLSVL.

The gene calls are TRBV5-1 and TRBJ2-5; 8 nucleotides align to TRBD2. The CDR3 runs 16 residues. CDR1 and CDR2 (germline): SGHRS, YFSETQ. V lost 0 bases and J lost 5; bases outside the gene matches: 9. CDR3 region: CASSLVSGGGQETQYF. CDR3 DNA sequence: TGCGCCAGCAGCTTGGTATCCGGGGGGGGTCAGGAGACCCAGTACTTC.

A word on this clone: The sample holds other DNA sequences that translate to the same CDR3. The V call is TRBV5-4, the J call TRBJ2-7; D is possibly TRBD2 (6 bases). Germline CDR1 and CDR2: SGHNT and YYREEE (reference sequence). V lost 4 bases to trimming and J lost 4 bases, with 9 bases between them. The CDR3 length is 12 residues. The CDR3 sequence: CASSLGTYEQYF. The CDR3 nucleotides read TGTGCCAGCAGCCTAGGGACTTACGAGCAGTACTTC. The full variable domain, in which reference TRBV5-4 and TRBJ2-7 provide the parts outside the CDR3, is ETGVTQSPTHLIKTRGQQVTLRCSSQSGHNTVSWYQQALGQGPQFIFQYYREEENGRGNFPPRFSGLQFPNYSSELNVNALELDDSALYLCASSLGTYEQYFGPGTRLTVT.

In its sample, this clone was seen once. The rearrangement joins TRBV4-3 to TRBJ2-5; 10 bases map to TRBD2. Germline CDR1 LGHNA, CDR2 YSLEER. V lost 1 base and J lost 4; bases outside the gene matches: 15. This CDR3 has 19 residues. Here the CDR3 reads CASSQGRWGLAGALETQYF. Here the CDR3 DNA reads TGCGCCAGCAGCCAAGGACGGTGGGGGCTAGCGGGAGCGTTAGAGACCCAGTACTTC.

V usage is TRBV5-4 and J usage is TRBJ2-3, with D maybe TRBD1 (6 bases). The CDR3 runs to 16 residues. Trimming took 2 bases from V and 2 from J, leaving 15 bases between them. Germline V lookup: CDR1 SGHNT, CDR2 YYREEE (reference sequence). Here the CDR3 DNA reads TGTGCCAGCAGCTTTAGGCAGGGGTCCTCCACAGATACGCAGTATTTT. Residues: CASSFRQGSSTDTQYF.

This chain's CDR3 is CASTVTLAGVSPKSYNEQFF. The CDR3 DNA reads TGTGCCAGCACCGTCACACTAGCGGGAGTTTCCCCTAAGTCCTACAATGAGCAGTTCTTC. The rearrangement joins TRBV27 to TRBJ2-1, with 11 bases matching TRBD2. The junction had 18 bases not matched to a gene; V was cut back by 7 bases and J by 1 base. From germline, CDR1 is MNHEY and CDR2 SMNVEV (reference sequence). The CDR3 sequence is 20 residues long.

As DNA, the CDR3 is TGTGCCAGCTCAGCGGGACAGCAGAGGGGTGACGAGCAGTACTTC. Translating gives CASSAGQQRGDEQYF. The rearrangement links TRBV18 to TRBJ2-7; D is possibly TRBD1 (7 bases). V was cut by 5 bases and J by 5 bases, with 19 bases left in between. Looked up from germline, CDR1 is KGHSH and CDR2 is LQKENI. The CDR3 extends over 15 amino acids.

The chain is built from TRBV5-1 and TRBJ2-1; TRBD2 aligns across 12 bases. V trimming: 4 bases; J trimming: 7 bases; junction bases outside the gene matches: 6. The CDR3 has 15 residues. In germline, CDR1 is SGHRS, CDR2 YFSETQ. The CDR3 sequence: CASSGILAGGNEQFF. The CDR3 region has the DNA TGCGCCAGCAGCGGTATACTAGCGGGGGGTAATGAGCAGTTCTTC.

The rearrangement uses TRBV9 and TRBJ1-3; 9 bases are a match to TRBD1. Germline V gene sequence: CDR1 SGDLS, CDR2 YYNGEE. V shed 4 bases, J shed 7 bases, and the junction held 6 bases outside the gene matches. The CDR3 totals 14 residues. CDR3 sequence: CASSPRTGANTIYF. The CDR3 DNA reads TGTGCCAGCAGCCCCCGGACAGGGGCGAACACCATATATTTT.

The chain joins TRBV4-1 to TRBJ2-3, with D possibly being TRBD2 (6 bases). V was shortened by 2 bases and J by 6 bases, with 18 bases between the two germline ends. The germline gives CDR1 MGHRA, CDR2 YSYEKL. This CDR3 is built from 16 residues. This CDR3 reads CASSQIGRLVGDTQYF. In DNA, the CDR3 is TGCGCCAGCAGCCAAATCGGGAGACTAGTCGGGGATACGCAGTATTTT.

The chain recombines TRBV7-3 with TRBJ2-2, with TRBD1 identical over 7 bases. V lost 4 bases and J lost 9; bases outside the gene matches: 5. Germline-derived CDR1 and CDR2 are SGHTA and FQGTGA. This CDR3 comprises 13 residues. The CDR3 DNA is TGTGCCAGCAGCTCGAGGACAGGTCGGGAGCTGTTTTTT. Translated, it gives CASSSRTGRELFF.

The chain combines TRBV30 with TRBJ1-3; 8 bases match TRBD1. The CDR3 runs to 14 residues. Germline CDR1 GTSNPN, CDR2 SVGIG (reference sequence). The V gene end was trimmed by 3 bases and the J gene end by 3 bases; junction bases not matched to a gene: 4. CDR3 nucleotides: TGTGCCTGGAGGCAGGGGGCAAGTGGAAACACCATATATTTT. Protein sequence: CAWRQGASGNTIYF. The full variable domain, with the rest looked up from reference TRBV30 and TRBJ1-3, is SQTIHQWPATLVQPVGSPLSLECTVEGTSNPNLYWYRQAAGRGLQLLFYSVGIGQISSEVPQNLSASRPQDRQFILSSKKLLLSDSGFYLCAWRQGASGNTIYFGEGSWLTVV.

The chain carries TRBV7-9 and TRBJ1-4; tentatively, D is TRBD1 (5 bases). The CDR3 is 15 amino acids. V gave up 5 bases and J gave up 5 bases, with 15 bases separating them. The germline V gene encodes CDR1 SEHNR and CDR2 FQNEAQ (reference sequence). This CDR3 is CASSVGRGGNEKLFF. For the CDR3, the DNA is TGTGCCAGCAGCGTAGGAAGGGGAGGGAATGAAAAACTGTTTTTT.

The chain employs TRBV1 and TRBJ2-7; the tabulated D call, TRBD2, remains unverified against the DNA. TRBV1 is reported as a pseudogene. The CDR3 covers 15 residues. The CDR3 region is CTSSPKASGDYEQYF. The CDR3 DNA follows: TGCACCAGCAGCCCGAAAGCTAGCGGAGACTACGAGCAGTACTTC.

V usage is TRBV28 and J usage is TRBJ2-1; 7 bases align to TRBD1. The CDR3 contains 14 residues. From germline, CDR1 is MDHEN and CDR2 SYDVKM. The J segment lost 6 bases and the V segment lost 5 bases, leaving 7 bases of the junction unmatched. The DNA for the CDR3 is TGTGCCAGCAGTCCCGGACAGGCGGTCAATGAGCAGTTCTTC. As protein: CASSPGQAVNEQFF. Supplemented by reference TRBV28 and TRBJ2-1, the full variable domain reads DVKVTQSSRYLVKRTGEKVFLECVQDMDHENMFWYRQDPGLGLRLIYFSYDVKMKEKGDIPEGYSVSREKKERFSLILESASTNQTSMYLCASSPGQAVNEQFFGPGTRLTVL.

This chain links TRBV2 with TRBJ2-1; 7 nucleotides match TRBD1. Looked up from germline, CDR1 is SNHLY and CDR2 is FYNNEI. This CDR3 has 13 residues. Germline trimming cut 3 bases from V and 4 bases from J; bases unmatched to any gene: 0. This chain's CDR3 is CASSEGQYNEQFF. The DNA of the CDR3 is TGTGCCAGCAGTGAGGGACAGTACAATGAGCAGTTCTTC.

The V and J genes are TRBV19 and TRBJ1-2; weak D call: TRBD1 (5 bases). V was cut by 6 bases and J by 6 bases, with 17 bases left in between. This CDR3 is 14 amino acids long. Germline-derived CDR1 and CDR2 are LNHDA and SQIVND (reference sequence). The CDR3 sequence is CASRAGRLRHGYTF. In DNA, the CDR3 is TGTGCCAGTAGGGCGGGACGGTTGAGGCATGGCTACACCTTC.

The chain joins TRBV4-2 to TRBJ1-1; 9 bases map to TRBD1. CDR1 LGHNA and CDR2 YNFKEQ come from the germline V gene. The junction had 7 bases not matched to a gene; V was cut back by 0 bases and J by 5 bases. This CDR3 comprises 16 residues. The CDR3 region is CASSQDLQGAMTEAFF. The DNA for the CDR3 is TGTGCCAGCAGCCAAGATCTACAGGGGGCCATGACTGAAGCTTTCTTT.

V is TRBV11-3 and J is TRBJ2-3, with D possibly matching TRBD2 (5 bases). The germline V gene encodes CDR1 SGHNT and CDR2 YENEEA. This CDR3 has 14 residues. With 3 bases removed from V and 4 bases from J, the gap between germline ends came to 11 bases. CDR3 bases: TGTGCCAGCAGCTTTTCGAGGGCCGCAGATACGCAGTATTTT. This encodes CASSFSRAADTQYF.